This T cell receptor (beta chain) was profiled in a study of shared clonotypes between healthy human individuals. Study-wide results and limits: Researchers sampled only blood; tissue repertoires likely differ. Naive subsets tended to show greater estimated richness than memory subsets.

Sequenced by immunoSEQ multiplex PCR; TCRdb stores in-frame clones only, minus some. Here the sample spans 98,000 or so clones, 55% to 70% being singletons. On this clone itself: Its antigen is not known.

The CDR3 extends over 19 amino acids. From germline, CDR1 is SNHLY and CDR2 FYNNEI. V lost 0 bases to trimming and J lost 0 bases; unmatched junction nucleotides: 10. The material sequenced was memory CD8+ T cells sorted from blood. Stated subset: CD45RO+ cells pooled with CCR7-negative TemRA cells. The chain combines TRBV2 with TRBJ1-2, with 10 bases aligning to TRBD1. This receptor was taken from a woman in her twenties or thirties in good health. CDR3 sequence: CASSEALWDRGPTNYGYTF. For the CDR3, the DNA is TGTGCCAGCAGTGAAGCGTTATGGGACAGGGGACCCACTAACTATGGCTACACCTTC. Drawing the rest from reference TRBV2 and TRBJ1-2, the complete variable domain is EPEVTQTPSHQVTQMGQEVILRCVPISNHLYFYWYRQILGQKVEFLVSFYNNEISEKSEIFDDQFSVERPDGSNFTLKIRSTKLEDSAMYFCASSEALWDRGPTNYGYTFGSGTRLTVV.